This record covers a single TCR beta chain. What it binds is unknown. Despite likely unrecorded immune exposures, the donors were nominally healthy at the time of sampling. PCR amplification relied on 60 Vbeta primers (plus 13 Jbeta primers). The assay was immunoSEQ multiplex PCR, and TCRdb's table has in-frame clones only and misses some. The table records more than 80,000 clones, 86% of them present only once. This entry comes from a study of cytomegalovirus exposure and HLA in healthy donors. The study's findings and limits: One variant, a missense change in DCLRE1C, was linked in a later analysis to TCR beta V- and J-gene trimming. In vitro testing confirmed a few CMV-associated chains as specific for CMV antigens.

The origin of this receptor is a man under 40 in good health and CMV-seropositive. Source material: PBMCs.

The CDR3 nucleotides are TGTGCCAGTAGGCTACGAGGAGGAGCGGGAGGAACCGGGGAGCTGTTTTTT. Protein product: CASRLRGGAGGTGELFF. This chain links TRBV19 with TRBJ2-2, with 9 bases that match TRBD2. Germline values: CDR1 LNHDA, CDR2 SQIVND (reference sequence). The CDR3 runs to 17 residues. Trimming at V came to 6 bases and at J to 5 bases, leaving 13 bases not matched to a gene.